This T cell receptor beta chain was documented in a study of blood T cell repertoires in COVID-19. Study at large: Sources were T cells, B-cell-depleted T cells, or PBMCs; the material itself was cDNA or gDNA.

CDR3 length equals 13 residues. The V gene's germline CDR1 is SGDLS and CDR2 YYNGEE. V shed 3 bases and J shed 5 bases, with 9 bases lying between them. Method: immunoSEQ multiplex PCR; TCRdb's copy keeps in-frame clones and lacks some. The sample has 250,000 to 300,000 clones; 75% to 90% are singletons. This receptor was taken from a middle-aged man who had recovered from COVID-19. J is TRBJ1-5 and V is TRBV9; TRBD1 is a possible D gene (5 bases). The sequenced material came from PBMCs or T cells enriched from blood (not recorded which). CDR3 in amino acids: CASSADSDQPQHF. CDR3 in DNA: TGTGCCAGCAGCGCAGACAGCGATCAGCCCCAGCATTTT.